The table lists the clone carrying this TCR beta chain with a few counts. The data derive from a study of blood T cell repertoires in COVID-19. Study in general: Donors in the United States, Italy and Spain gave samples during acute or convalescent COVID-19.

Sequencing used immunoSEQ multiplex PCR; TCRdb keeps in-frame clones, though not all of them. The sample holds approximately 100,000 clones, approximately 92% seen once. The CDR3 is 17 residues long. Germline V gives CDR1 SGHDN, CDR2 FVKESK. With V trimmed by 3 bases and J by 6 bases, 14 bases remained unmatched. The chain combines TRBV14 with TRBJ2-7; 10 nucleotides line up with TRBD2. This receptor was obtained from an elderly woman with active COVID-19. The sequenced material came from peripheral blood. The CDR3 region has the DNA TGTGCCAGCAGCCAGTTGTCAGGGCTAGCGGGAGCAGGCGAGCAGTACTTC. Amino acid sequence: CASSQLSGLAGAGEQYF.